The following is a T cell receptor beta chain sequence with its context. Antigen unknown. Expressed TCRB transcripts were sequenced because the entire RNA isolate underwent reverse transcription. Generated by immunoSEQ multiplex PCR, the TCRdb table keeps only in-frame clones and is missing some. The sample has 300,000 to 450,000 clones, roughly 12% seen once; the top ten hold around 0.02%. This entry belongs to a study of beta chain features in type 1 diabetes. The study, taken as a whole, reports: For Type 1 diabetes patients, all four CD4+ subsets carried TCRB CDR3s that were moderately but significantly shorter.

Sequenced: naive CD4+ T cells from blood. This clonotype originated in a man aged 18 to 35 in good health.

The CDR3 DNA follows: TGCGCCAGCAGCTTGACTAGCGGAGCTAGCACAGATACGCAGTATTTT. This gives the protein CASSLTSGASTDTQYF. The V call is TRBV5-1, the J call TRBJ2-3, with TRBD2 matching over 8 bases. Germline CDR1 SGHRS, CDR2 YFSETQ. The CDR3 contains 16 residues. V gave up 1 base and J gave up 0 bases; unmatched junction bases: 4.